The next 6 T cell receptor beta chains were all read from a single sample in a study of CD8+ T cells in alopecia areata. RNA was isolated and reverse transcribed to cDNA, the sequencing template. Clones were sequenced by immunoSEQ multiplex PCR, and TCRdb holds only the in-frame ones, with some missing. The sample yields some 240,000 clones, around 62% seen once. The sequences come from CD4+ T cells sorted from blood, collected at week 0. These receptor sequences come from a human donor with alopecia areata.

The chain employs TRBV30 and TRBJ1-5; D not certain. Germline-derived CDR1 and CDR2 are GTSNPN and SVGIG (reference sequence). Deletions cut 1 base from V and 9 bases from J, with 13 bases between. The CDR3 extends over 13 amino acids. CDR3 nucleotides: TGTGCCTGGAGTGAAGTCCCCTCTGGGCCCCAGCATTTT. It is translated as CAWSEVPSGPQHF.

In DNA, the CDR3 is TGTGCCAGCAGCCCCTCGGCGTCTAGCGGAAACGAGCAGTACTTC. This sequence encodes CASSPSASSGNEQYF. The chain links TRBV9 to TRBJ2-7, with 7 bases fitting TRBD2. The ends lost 4 bases at V and 5 bases at J; junction bases unmatched: 12. Germline values: CDR1 SGDLS, CDR2 YYNGEE. The CDR3 is 15 residues long.

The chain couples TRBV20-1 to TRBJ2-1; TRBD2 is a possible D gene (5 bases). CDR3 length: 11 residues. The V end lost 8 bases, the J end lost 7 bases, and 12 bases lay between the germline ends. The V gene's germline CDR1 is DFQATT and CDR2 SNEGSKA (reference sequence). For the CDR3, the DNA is TGCAGTCCTAAACGGGGAAATGAGCAGTTCTTC. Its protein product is CSPKRGNEQFF.

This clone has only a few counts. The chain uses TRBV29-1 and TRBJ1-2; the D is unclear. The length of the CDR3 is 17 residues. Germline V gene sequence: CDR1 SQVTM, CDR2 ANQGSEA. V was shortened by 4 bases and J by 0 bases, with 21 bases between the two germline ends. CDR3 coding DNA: TGCAGCGTTGGGGCTCGGGCCGGGGAAGTTTCTAACTATGGCTACACCTTC. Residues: CSVGARAGEVSNYGYTF.

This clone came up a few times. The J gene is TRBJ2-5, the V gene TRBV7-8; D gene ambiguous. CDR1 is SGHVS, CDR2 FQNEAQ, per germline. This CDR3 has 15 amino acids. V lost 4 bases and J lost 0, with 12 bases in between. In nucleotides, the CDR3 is TGTGCCAGCAGCTCCAATTCCGTCCACCAAGAGACCCAGTACTTC. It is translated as CASSSNSVHQETQYF.

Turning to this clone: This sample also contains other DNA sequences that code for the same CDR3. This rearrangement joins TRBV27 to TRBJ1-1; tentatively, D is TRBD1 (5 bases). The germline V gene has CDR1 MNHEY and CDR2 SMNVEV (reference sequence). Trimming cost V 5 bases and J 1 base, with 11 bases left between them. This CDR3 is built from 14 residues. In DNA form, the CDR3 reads TGTGCCAGCAGTCCCCGAACAGGGAACACTGAAGCTTTCTTT. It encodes CASSPRTGNTEAFF.